This T cell receptor (beta chain) was obtained from a study of blood T cell repertoires in COVID-19 (dated by TCRdb to 2018 to 2021). In terms of the full investigation: Samples covering the acute and convalescent phases of COVID-19 were provided by collaborators in the United States, Italy and Spain. The prospective study material was composed of cDNA or gDNA derived from T cells, B-cell-depleted T cells, or PBMCs. Nearly every sample came with metadata listing a de-identified subject ID, COVID-19 status, age in years and sex. HLA class I and class II types, where available, came from metadata supplied by the sample provider rather than from assay-based typing. The samples were drawn from the first 160 participants of the ongoing ImmuneRACE study and from over 950 subjects provided by 6 global collaborators. Deeply sampled blood TCRbeta repertoires from subjects exposed to, actively infected with, or recovered from COVID-19 were included in the dataset. A freely available public database, intended as a resource for researchers studying the immune response to SARS-CoV-2, is where the repertoires were released. General findings and caveats noted by the study authors: The amount of clinical and demographic metadata varied by source and participant and was provided uncurated.

Whole blood was collected in K2EDTA tubes by collaborating institutions according to the institutions' own protocols. For TCRbeta analysis, collaborators shipped samples in one of three forms: frozen whole blood, isolated PBMCs, or DNA extracted from either of those sample types. The immunoSEQ Assay, a bias-controlled multiplex PCR, was used to amplify TCRbeta CDR3 regions from genomic DNA. On the authors' methods: The number of nucleated cells in each sample was estimated by amplification of reference gene primers within the assay. Sequence reads were collapsed and filtered to measure the absolute abundance of every unique TCRbeta CDR3 rearrangement. For each sample, productive Simpson clonality was calculated as the square root of Simpson's diversity index over productive rearrangements. The table comes from immuneACCESS by way of TCRdb, which keeps in-frame sequences with V and J called. Part of the clones is missing from these tables; in studies checked, under half for an unresolved V gene and the rest for unknown reasons. The D gene and trimming were derived from the DNA, and the V and J assignments and clone size from that table. For this sample the table gives tens of thousands of clones, of which roughly 80% were detected only once. Of the sample, about 15% falls within the top ten clones.

V gives up 2 bases and J gives up 5 bases, and the segment between their germline ends measures 12 bases. For CDR1 and CDR2, the germline V gene lists SGHAT and FQNNGV. The cysteine opens and the phenylalanine closes a CDR3 of 14 amino acids. The entry retains the CDR3 DNA only, 42 bases that are in frame from base 1. A word on this clone: What this receptor recognizes is not known. Base qualities were left out, and no much larger clone turns up one base away.

This receptor chain uses TRBV11-2 and TRBJ2-5; a weak D assignment points to TRBD2 (5 bases agree). The receptor's source is an elderly woman with active or convalescent COVID-19. The specimen was peripheral blood. CDR3 region: CASSLSEGWETQYF. The DNA sequence is as follows: TGTGCCAGCAGCTTATCAGAGGGTTGGGAGACCCAGTACTTC.